This TCR beta chain was recovered during a study of T cells in Graves' hyperthyroidism and ophthalmopathy. The table lists this clonotype with a few counts. What it recognizes is unknown. Amplification targeted TCR beta CDR3 regions from RNA transcripts. HTBI primers drove first-round RT-PCR of the TCR CDR3. TCRdb processed the multiplex PCR reads anew with MiXCR; each CDR3 protein has one entry. The sample gives around 520,000 distinct CDR3 sequences, roughly a quarter of which show up once; about 11% is in the top ten. The trim removed 6 bases at V and 10 bases at J, leaving 7 bases unmatched. The CDR3 length is 12 residues. General study results and limits: Median prediction lead before ophthalmopathy onset was 6.5 months with the model. A 13 V-J model separated ophthalmopathy from stable hyperthyroidism.

V is TRBV12-3 or TRBV12-4 and J is TRBJ1-1; 8 bases align to TRBD1. The origin of this receptor is a woman aged 25 to 45 with Graves' ophthalmopathy. Input material: blood. The CDR3 coding sequence is TGTGCCAGCAGAAGCGGACAGGGCAGAGCTTTCTTT. Protein sequence: CASRSGQGRAFF.